This is a list of T cell receptor beta chains from one sample in a study of response to subunit inactivated influenza vaccine. TCRdb redid the calling of the RT-PCR reads with MiXCR, one entry per CDR3 protein. Altogether 300,000 to 350,000 distinct CDR3 sequences are present, 22% being singletons, with the ten largest covering over 9%. The sequences come from PBMCs from blood, collected about 20 months after vaccination. The source of these receptors is a man aged 50 to 69 who received an inactivated influenza vaccine. Both conserved end residues are part of each CDR3. The D gene is left open where the match is weak. For some rows the clone size is stated as once, few or many, or as a class when expanded; others skip it.

clone_size: few; d_call: TRBD2; v_call: TRBV6-1; j_call: TRBJ2-2; cdr3_nt: TGTGCCAGCAGACCCGGGACTAGCGGGGGGGCCGGGGAGCTGTTTTTT; cdr3_aa: CASRPGTSGGAGELFF
clone_size: -; d_call: -; v_call: TRBV20-1; j_call: TRBJ1-6; cdr3_nt: TGCAGTGCTAGTCGACTTCCACAGGCCGTTCCTTCACCCCTCCACTTT; cdr3_aa: CSASRLPQAVPSPLHF
clone_size: once; d_call: -; v_call: TRBV3-1; j_call: TRBJ2-4; cdr3_nt: TGTGCCAGCAGCCAAGACTCTACCACATTCAAAAACATTCAGTACTTC; cdr3_aa: CASSQDSTTFKNIQYF
clone_size: once; d_call: -; v_call: TRBV5-1; j_call: TRBJ2-1; cdr3_nt: TGCGCCAGCAGTTTGATTCCGGAGAACAATGAGCAGTTCTTC; cdr3_aa: CASSLIPENNEQFF
clone_size: -; d_call: TRBD2; v_call: TRBV7-2; j_call: TRBJ2-3; cdr3_nt: TGTGCCAGCAGCTTAGCATCGGCCAGCGGGAGGATCGATACGCAGTATTTT; cdr3_aa: CASSLASASGRIDTQYF
clone_size: few; d_call: TRBD1; v_call: TRBV18; j_call: TRBJ2-2; cdr3_nt: TGTGCCAGCTTACCGACAGGGGCGAACACCGGGGAGCTGTTTTTT; cdr3_aa: CASLPTGANTGELFF
clone_size: few; d_call: -; v_call: TRBV5-5; j_call: TRBJ2-7; cdr3_nt: TGTGCCAGCAGCTCCCTTTCAGGGAGGTCCGAGCAGTACTTC; cdr3_aa: CASSSLSGRSEQYF
clone_size: -; d_call: TRBD2; v_call: TRBV7-6; j_call: TRBJ2-1; cdr3_nt: TGTGCCAGCAGCAGATTAGCGGGAGGTAATTATAATGAGCAGTTCTTC; cdr3_aa: CASSRLAGGNYNEQFF
clone_size: -; d_call: TRBD2; v_call: TRBV5-1; j_call: TRBJ2-7; cdr3_nt: TGCGCCAGCAGCCCACAAGGAGCGGGAGTAGGGTACGAGCAGTACTTC; cdr3_aa: CASSPQGAGVGYEQYF
clone_size: -; d_call: -; v_call: TRBV12-3/TRBV12-4; j_call: TRBJ1-2; cdr3_nt: TGTGCCAGCAGCCAATGGGGCCAGTCCCATGGCTACACCTTC; cdr3_aa: CASSQWGQSHGYTF
clone_size: -; d_call: -; v_call: TRBV20-1; j_call: TRBJ2-5; cdr3_nt: TGCAGTGCTAGACCGGGGTCCCCCGTGGTCCCCCAAACCCAGTACTTC; cdr3_aa: CSARPGSPVVPQTQYF
clone_size: -; d_call: -; v_call: TRBV7-9; j_call: TRBJ1-3; cdr3_nt: TGTGCCAGCACCTCATCGACAGTATCGAATAGAAACACCATATATTTT; cdr3_aa: CASTSSTVSNRNTIYF
clone_size: -; d_call: TRBD1; v_call: TRBV7-9; j_call: TRBJ2-3; cdr3_nt: TGTGCCAGCAGCTTAGTGGACAGGAGCCTCACAGATACGCAGTATTTT; cdr3_aa: CASSLVDRSLTDTQYF
clone_size: many; d_call: TRBD1; v_call: TRBV20-1; j_call: TRBJ1-5; cdr3_nt: TGCAGTGCTAGAGAGATTACAGGGGCCATTGAAAATCAGCCCCAGCATTTT; cdr3_aa: CSAREITGAIENQPQHF
clone_size: few; d_call: -; v_call: TRBV11-2; j_call: TRBJ2-7; cdr3_nt: TGTGCCAGCAGCTTAGCCAGGGGGGGGTACGAGCAGTACTTC; cdr3_aa: CASSLARGGYEQYF
clone_size: -; d_call: -; v_call: TRBV12-3/TRBV12-4; j_call: TRBJ1-2; cdr3_nt: TGTGCCTGCGACCGAGAACCCCTTGGGGGCTACACCTTC; cdr3_aa: CACDREPLGGYTF
clone_size: -; d_call: -; v_call: TRBV20-1; j_call: TRBJ2-7; cdr3_nt: TGCAGTGCTAGCGGGGATAGCTCCTACGAGCAGTACTTC; cdr3_aa: CSASGDSSYEQYF
clone_size: -; d_call: -; v_call: TRBV28; j_call: TRBJ2-5; cdr3_nt: TGTGCCAGCGGCAGAGAGACCCAGTACTTC; cdr3_aa: CASGRETQYF
clone_size: few; d_call: TRBD2; v_call: TRBV11-2; j_call: TRBJ2-1; cdr3_nt: TGTGCCAGCAGCTTATCACTAGCGGGGGGGTACAATGAGCAGTTCTTC; cdr3_aa: CASSLSLAGGYNEQFF
clone_size: few; d_call: -; v_call: TRBV28; j_call: TRBJ2-7; cdr3_nt: TGTGCCAGCAGTTTATTGTTACGGACCTACGAGCAGTACTTC; cdr3_aa: CASSLLLRTYEQYF
clone_size: many; d_call: -; v_call: TRBV10-3; j_call: TRBJ1-2; cdr3_nt: TGTGCCATCAGTAACTGGACAGAGCGACTTACCTTC; cdr3_aa: CAISNWTERLTF
clone_size: few; d_call: TRBD2; v_call: TRBV10-2; j_call: TRBJ2-3; cdr3_nt: TGCGCCAGCAGTGAGAGTGCTAGCGGGTACACAGATACGCAGTATTTT; cdr3_aa: CASSESASGYTDTQYF
clone_size: many; d_call: TRBD1; v_call: TRBV18; j_call: TRBJ1-5; cdr3_nt: TGTGCCAGCTCACGGACAGGGCGCAATCAGCCCCAGCATTTT; cdr3_aa: CASSRTGRNQPQHF
clone_size: few; d_call: -; v_call: TRBV4-3; j_call: TRBJ1-3; cdr3_nt: TGCGCCAGCAGCCCCTCCCGGGCCTCTGGAAACACCATATATTTT; cdr3_aa: CASSPSRASGNTIYF
clone_size: -; d_call: -; v_call: TRBV5-4; j_call: TRBJ1-1; cdr3_nt: TGTGCCAGCAGCTTGGGGGCCTTTACAGGGAACACTGAAGCTTTCTTT; cdr3_aa: CASSLGAFTGNTEAFF